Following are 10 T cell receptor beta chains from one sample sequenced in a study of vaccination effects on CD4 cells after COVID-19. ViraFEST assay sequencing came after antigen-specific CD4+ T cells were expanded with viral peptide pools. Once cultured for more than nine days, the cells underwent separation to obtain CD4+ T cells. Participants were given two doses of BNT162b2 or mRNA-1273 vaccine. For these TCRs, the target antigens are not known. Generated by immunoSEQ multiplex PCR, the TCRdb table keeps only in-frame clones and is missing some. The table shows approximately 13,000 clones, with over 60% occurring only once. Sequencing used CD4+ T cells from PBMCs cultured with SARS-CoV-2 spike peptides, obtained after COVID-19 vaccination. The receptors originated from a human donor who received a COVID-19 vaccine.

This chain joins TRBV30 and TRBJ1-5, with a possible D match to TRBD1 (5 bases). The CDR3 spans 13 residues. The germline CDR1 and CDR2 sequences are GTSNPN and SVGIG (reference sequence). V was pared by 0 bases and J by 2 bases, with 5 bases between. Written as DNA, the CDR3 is TGTGCCTGGAGTGTACAGGGCAATCAGCCCCAGCATTTT. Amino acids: CAWSVQGNQPQHF.

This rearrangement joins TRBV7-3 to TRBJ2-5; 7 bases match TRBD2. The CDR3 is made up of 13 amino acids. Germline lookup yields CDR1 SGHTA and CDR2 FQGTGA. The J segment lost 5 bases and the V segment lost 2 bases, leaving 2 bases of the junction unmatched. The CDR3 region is CASSLLRGETQYF. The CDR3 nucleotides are TGTGCCAGCAGCTTATTGCGGGGGGAGACCCAGTACTTC.

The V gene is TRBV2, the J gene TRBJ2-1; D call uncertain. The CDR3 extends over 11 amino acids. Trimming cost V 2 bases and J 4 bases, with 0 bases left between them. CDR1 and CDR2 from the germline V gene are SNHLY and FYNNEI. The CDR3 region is CASSEYNEQFF. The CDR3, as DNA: TGTGCCAGCAGTGAATACAATGAGCAGTTCTTC.

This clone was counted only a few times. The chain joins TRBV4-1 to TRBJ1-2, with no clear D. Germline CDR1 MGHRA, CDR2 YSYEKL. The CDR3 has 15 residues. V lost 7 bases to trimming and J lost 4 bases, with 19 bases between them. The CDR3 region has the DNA TGCGCCAGCACCCCCACCCTTCCCCGGGGCTATGGCTACACCTTC. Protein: CASTPTLPRGYGYTF.

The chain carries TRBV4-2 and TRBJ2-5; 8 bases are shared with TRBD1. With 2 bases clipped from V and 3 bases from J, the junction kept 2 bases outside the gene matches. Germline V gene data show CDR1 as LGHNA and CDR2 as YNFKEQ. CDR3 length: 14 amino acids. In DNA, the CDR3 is TGTGCCAGCAGCCAAATGACAGGGGAAGAGACCCAGTACTTC. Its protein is CASSQMTGEETQYF.

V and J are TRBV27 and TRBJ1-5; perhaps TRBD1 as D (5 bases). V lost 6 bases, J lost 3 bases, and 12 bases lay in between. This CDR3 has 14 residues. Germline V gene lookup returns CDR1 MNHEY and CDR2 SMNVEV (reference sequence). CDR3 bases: TGTGCCAGCAGCCGCCAGGGTTACAATCAGCCCCAGCATTTT. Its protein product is CASSRQGYNQPQHF.

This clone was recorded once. The CDR3 DNA follows: TGTGCCAGCAGCGAGGGGGAGACCCAGTACTTC. Protein product: CASSEGETQYF. The chain uses TRBV3-1 (or the pseudogene TRBV3-2) and TRBJ2-5; either TRBD1 or TRBD2 may fit D (5 bases each). CDR3 length: 11 amino acids. CDR1 and CDR2 (germline): LGHDT, YNNKEL (reference sequence). V lost 5 bases and J lost 5, with 6 bases in between.

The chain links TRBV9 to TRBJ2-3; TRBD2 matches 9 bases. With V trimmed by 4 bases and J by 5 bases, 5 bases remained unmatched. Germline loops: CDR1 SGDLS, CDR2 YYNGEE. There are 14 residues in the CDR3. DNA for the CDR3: TGTGCCAGCAGCACCGGGACTAGCCAAGATACGCAGTATTTT. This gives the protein CASSTGTSQDTQYF.

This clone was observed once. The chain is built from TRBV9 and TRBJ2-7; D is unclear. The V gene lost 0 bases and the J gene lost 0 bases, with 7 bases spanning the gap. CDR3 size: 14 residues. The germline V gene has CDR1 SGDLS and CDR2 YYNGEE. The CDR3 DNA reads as TGTGCCAGCAGCGTAGTGGCAGCCTCCTACGAGCAGTACTTC. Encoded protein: CASSVVAASYEQYF.

The CDR3 is CASSVEGQGGNEQFF. For the CDR3, the DNA is TGTGCCAGCAGCGTAGAGGGACAGGGAGGGAATGAGCAGTTCTTC. The chain couples TRBV9 to TRBJ2-1; 9 bases match TRBD1. The CDR3 loop spans 15 amino acids. J lost 7 bases, V lost 0 bases, and 5 bases had no gene match. The germline CDR1 and CDR2 sequences are SGDLS and YYNGEE. Full variable domain (missing parts from reference TRBV9 and TRBJ2-1): DSGVTQTPKHLITATGQRVTLRCSPRSGDLSVYWYQQSLDQGLQFLIQYYNGEERAKGNILERFSAQQFPDLHSELNLSSLELGDSALYFCASSVEGQGGNEQFFGPGTRLTVL.